The rows below give T cell receptor beta chains drawn from one sample of a study of persistence of HIV-infected CD4 T cells. Produced via immunoSEQ multiplex PCR; TCRdb's table is partial and in-frame only. The repertoire has some 58,000 clones, 65% to 75% of them found once; the top ten carry about 1.5%. Which antigens these TCRs recognize remains unknown. Sequencing used CD4+ T cells sorted from PBMCs after approximately 19-hour stimulation, obtained from a patient who received antiretroviral therapy. Every receptor here comes from an adult man with HIV who was CMV-seropositive. Each CDR3 is given with its conserved first and last residue. The order of the fields is D gene, J gene, clone size, V gene, CDR3 DNA, CDR3 protein. D genes are given only for firm matches. A clone size is listed for some rows: how often the clone was seen (once, few, many), or a class if it is expanded.

NA	TRBJ1-1	NA	TRBV12-3/TRBV12-4	TGTGCCAGCAGTTTTCAGGGAGGGCTTGAAGCTTTCTTT	CASSFQGGLEAFF
TRBD1	TRBJ1-5	NA	TRBV6-5	TGTGCCAGCCAGGGGGTGAGCAATCAGCCCCAGCATTTT	CASQGVSNQPQHF
TRBD1	TRBJ1-3	NA	TRBV7-2	TGTGCCAGCAGCGACTACAGGGGGACTGGAAACACCATATATTTT	CASSDYRGTGNTIYF
NA	TRBJ1-5	NA	TRBV3-1/TRBV3-2	TGTGCCAGCAGCCCCTCAAATAGCAATCAGCCCCAGCATTTT	CASSPSNSNQPQHF
TRBD1	TRBJ1-3	NA	TRBV7-2	TGTGCCAGCAGTCGACAGGGGAGCTCTGGAAACACCATATATTTT	CASSRQGSSGNTIYF
NA	TRBJ2-3	NA	TRBV7-3	TGTGCCAGCAGCTTGGGGGGGCTGAAAGATACGCAGTATTTT	CASSLGGLKDTQYF
TRBD1	TRBJ2-7	NA	TRBV6-6	TGTGCCAGCAAATCGGGACAGGGGTTTTACGAGCAGTACTTC	CASKSGQGFYEQYF
NA	TRBJ2-7	NA	TRBV3-1/TRBV3-2	TGTGCCAGCAGCCAAGATACAGGGAAAAGGTACTTC	CASSQDTGKRYF
TRBD1	TRBJ1-5	NA	TRBV3-1/TRBV3-2	TGTGCCAGCAGCCTACGACAGGGTAGTCAGCCCCAGCATTTT	CASSLRQGSQPQHF
TRBD1	TRBJ2-7	NA	TRBV6-1	TGTGCCAGCAGTGAATTGACAGGGGGAGGAGAGCAGTACTTC	CASSELTGGGEQYF
NA	TRBJ2-3	few	TRBV5-1	TGCGCCAGCAGCTTGGACCCTCCGCCGGCAGATACGCAGTATTTT	CASSLDPPPADTQYF
TRBD1	TRBJ1-2	once	TRBV28	TGTGCCAGCAGGGAACAGGGGGTCAGGTATGGCTACACCTTC	CASREQGVRYGYTF
NA	TRBJ2-7	NA	TRBV6-1	TGTGCCAGCAGTGAAGGGGCCTCCTACGAGCAGTACTTC	CASSEGASYEQYF
TRBD1	TRBJ2-7	NA	TRBV7-2	TGTGCCAGCAGCTTAGTTGGTGGGACAGGGGGTGGGGAGCAGTACTTC	CASSLVGGTGGGEQYF
NA	TRBJ2-7	once	TRBV6-1	TGTGCCAGCATCGCAGGGACGATTTCCTACGAGCAGTACTTC	CASIAGTISYEQYF
TRBD1	TRBJ1-1	NA	TRBV3-1/TRBV3-2	TGTGCCAGCAGCAGATCAGGGGGAGGCACTGAAGCTTTCTTT	CASSRSGGGTEAFF
NA	TRBJ2-3	NA	TRBV12-3/TRBV12-4	TGTGCCAGCAAAACAAGGGGTACGCAGTATTTT	CASKTRGTQYF
NA	TRBJ1-2	NA	TRBV28	TGTGCCAGTCACTCAAGGGTGGACTATGGCTACACCTTC	CASHSRVDYGYTF
NA	TRBJ2-4	NA	TRBV2	TGTGCCAGCAGTGAAACCATAGGGGCCAACATTCAGTACTTC	CASSETIGANIQYF
TRBD1	TRBJ2-1	NA	TRBV13	TGTGCCAGCAGCTTGACAGGGTTAGACAATGAGCAGTTCTTC	CASSLTGLDNEQFF
NA	TRBJ2-3	few	TRBV2	TGTGCCAGCAGTGAGTGGTCAGGATTCACAGATACGCAGTATTTT	CASSEWSGFTDTQYF
TRBD1	TRBJ1-3	once	TRBV18	TGTGCCAGCTCATCGGGACAGCAAAACACCATATATTTT	CASSSGQQNTIYF
NA	TRBJ2-1	NA	TRBV21-1	TGTGCCAGCAGCCTAACTAGTCCCCTGAACAATGAGCAGTTCTTC	CASSLTSPLNNEQFF
NA	TRBJ1-1	NA	TRBV28	TGTGCCAGCAGTTTGGGGCCAGCCTTTGAAGCTTTCTTT	CASSLGPAFEAFF
TRBD2	TRBJ2-1	NA	TRBV3-1/TRBV3-2	TGTGCCAGCAGCCAAGATACGGGACTAGCGGGGGGCCAAGAGCAGTTCTTC	CASSQDTGLAGGQEQFF
NA	TRBJ2-6	NA	TRBV11-2	TGTGCCAGCAGCCCAACGGCGGGGCTCGGCTCTGGGGCCAACGTCCTGACTTTC	CASSPTAGLGSGANVLTF
NA	TRBJ2-3	NA	TRBV7-9	TGTGCCAGCGGACTCACAGATACGCAGTATTTT	CASGLTDTQYF
NA	TRBJ1-1	NA	TRBV5-1	TGCGCCAGCAGGTCAGGCTCGAACACTGAAGCTTTCTTT	CASRSGSNTEAFF
NA	TRBJ2-3	NA	TRBV5-1	TGCGCCAGCAGCTTGGTTGGGACGGGTTACACAGATACGCAGTATTTT	CASSLVGTGYTDTQYF
TRBD1	TRBJ1-1	NA	TRBV5-1	TGCGCCAGCATGGGACAGTTGAACACTGAAGCTTTCTTT	CASMGQLNTEAFF
NA	TRBJ1-2	NA	TRBV10-2	TGCGCCAGCAGTCCTTTTGACAGGCACTATGGCTACACCTTC	CASSPFDRHYGYTF
TRBD2	TRBJ2-5	NA	TRBV19	TGTGCCAGTAGTATAGATGGGCGTGCTCGGGGGGGAGAGACCCAGTACTTC	CASSIDGRARGGETQYF
TRBD1	TRBJ1-4	NA	TRBV6-6	TGTGCCAGCAGACGACAGGGACCTAATGAAAAACTGTTTTTT	CASRRQGPNEKLFF
NA	TRBJ1-1	NA	TRBV19	TGTGCCAGTAGTATTCTCGGGAATGAAGCTTTCTTT	CASSILGNEAFF
TRBD1	TRBJ1-2	once	TRBV7-2	TGTGCCAGCAGCGTCGACAGGGGGCGAAACTATGGCTACACCTTC	CASSVDRGRNYGYTF
NA	TRBJ1-3	few	TRBV3-1/TRBV3-2	TGTGCCAGCAGCCAAGAGTGGGCTGGAGGTGGAAACACCATATATTTT	CASSQEWAGGGNTIYF
NA	TRBJ2-3	NA	TRBV5-1	TGCGCCAGCGCTGGCTGGGGGCGCACAGATACGCAGTATTTT	CASAGWGRTDTQYF
TRBD2	TRBJ2-3	NA	TRBV28	TGTGCCAGCAGTCCCCTATCGACTAGCGGGCGCACAGATACGCAGTATTTT	CASSPLSTSGRTDTQYF
NA	TRBJ1-2	NA	TRBV12-3/TRBV12-4	TGTGCCAGCAGTTTGACGTCTTTAAGCGACACCTTC	CASSLTSLSDTF
NA	TRBJ1-1	NA	TRBV6-5	TGTGCCAGCAGTTACTCGATCGTCAGGGGAGGCACTGAAGCTTTCTTT	CASSYSIVRGGTEAFF
NA	TRBJ2-6	NA	TRBV6-5	TGTGCCAGCAGTGACTCGGGCACTGGGGCCAACGTCCTGACTTTC	CASSDSGTGANVLTF
NA	TRBJ2-2	once	TRBV4-1	TGCGCCAGCAGCCTCAGGGCGCTGAACACCGGGGAGCTGTTTTTT	CASSLRALNTGELFF
NA	TRBJ1-6	NA	TRBV28	TGTGCCACCGGCCCCGGGACTCCGAATTCACCCCTCCACTTT	CATGPGTPNSPLHF
NA	TRBJ2-1	NA	TRBV10-3	TGTGCCATCAGTCCGGGCGCAAAGGAGCAGTTCTTC	CAISPGAKEQFF
TRBD1	TRBJ1-1	medium-sized	TRBV12-5	TGTGCTAGTGGTTTGGTAGGGGGCCCGAACACTGAAGCTTTCTTT	CASGLVGGPNTEAFF
NA	TRBJ1-1	NA	TRBV18	TGTGCCAGCTCACCACAGGGGTCCATGAACACTGAAGCTTTCTTT	CASSPQGSMNTEAFF
NA	TRBJ2-1	NA	TRBV2	TGTGCCAGCAGTGAAGCCCCGTGGAATGAGCAGTTCTTC	CASSEAPWNEQFF
NA	TRBJ2-3	NA	TRBV7-9	TGTGCCAGCAGCTTAGAAGGGGGGAGGGTAGATACGCAGTATTTT	CASSLEGGRVDTQYF